This T cell receptor beta chain is from a study of T-cell memory formation after mild COVID-19. Note on this clonotype: No antigen is known for it.

A 5'RACE reaction primed in the constant segment made cDNA libraries of TCR alpha and TCR beta, and these carried sample barcodes and UMIs. One entry per CDR3 protein, called by TCRdb with MiXCR from the 5' RACE reads. The sample yields more than 250,000 distinct CDR3 sequences, 15% to 20% seen once. The germline V gene encodes CDR1 SGHAT and CDR2 FQNNGV. CDR3 length: 12 amino acids. Between the trimmed V and J ends, which lost 9 bases and 4 bases, there was a span of 12 bases. Regarding the study as a whole: Researchers could not confirm that second-wave clones peaking on day 37 targeted SARS-CoV-2.

Sequenced input: PBMCs or a T cell subset sorted from them (not recorded which). This clonotype was obtained from a man aged 18-30 years who had mild COVID-19 (a few samples of this study predate the infection). Cell type and time point are not known. The chain has TRBV11-2 and TRBJ1-2; tentatively, D is TRBD1 (5 bases). The CDR3 loop is CASGFQGYGYTF. DNA of the CDR3: TGTGCCAGTGGCTTTCAGGGCTATGGCTACACCTTC.